This T cell receptor (beta chain) was documented in a study of blood T cells in healthy people across ages. The study drew donors from healthy Caucasian individuals in Russia aged 6 to 90. Researchers collected 9 to 10 milliliters of peripheral blood from every single donor. CDR1 and CDR2 (germline): SGHAT, FQDESV (reference sequence). V shed 5 bases and J shed 7 bases, with 15 bases lying between them. The CDR3 has 14 amino acids. The authors ran a second PCR of roughly 7 to 11 cycles using a sample-barcoded 5' primer and a J-beta primer mix. Each of the samples gave a minimum of 3 million paired-end reads that contained CDR3. TCRdb reanalysed the 5' RACE reads using MiXCR and keeps one entry per CDR3 protein. This sample has some 1.4 million distinct CDR3 sequences; about 40% occur once, and the top ten carry 7.9%.

Material for sequencing was blood. The clonotype was recovered from a woman aged 18-30 years in good health. V usage is TRBV11-1 and J usage is TRBJ1-5; D not resolved. The CDR3 reads CASSLQFSGQPQHF. The CDR3 region has the DNA TGTGCCAGCAGCCTACAATTTTCTGGGCAGCCCCAGCATTTT.